A single sample is the source of the 7 T cell receptor beta chains below, sequenced in a study of blood T cell repertoires in COVID-19. Clones were sequenced by immunoSEQ multiplex PCR, and TCRdb holds only the in-frame ones, with some missing. The data hold some 240,000 clones, with over 70% observed a single time. What was sequenced was PBMCs or T cells enriched from blood (not recorded which). These receptors all stem from a woman in her thirties or forties who had been exposed to COVID-19.

The V gene is TRBV13, the J gene TRBJ1-4; D not resolved. CDR1 PRHDT and CDR2 FYEKMQ come from the germline V gene (reference sequence). V shed 4 bases and J shed 4 bases, with 13 bases lying between them. This CDR3 has 15 amino acids. The CDR3 DNA follows: TGTGCCAGCAGCTCCCCGGAGAGTGTTAATGAAAAACTGTTTTTT. It translates to CASSSPESVNEKLFF.

V usage is TRBV27 and J usage is TRBJ1-1, with a tentative D call TRBD1 (5 bases). This CDR3 is 13 amino acids long. The germline V gene has CDR1 MNHEY and CDR2 SMNVEV (reference sequence). The V and J ends lost 2 bases and 4 bases respectively, with 8 bases between them. The DNA for the CDR3 is TGTGCCAGCAGTTTAGCCAGGGCCACTGAAGCTTTCTTT. Residues: CASSLARATEAFF.

The chain is built from TRBV9 and TRBJ1-2; D may be TRBD1 (5 bases). CDR1 and CDR2 from the germline V gene are SGDLS and YYNGEE. The CDR3 has 12 residues. Trimming shortened V by 4 bases and J by 9 bases, and 13 bases separated the two germline ends. CDR3 amino acids: CASSPAGPSYTF. The CDR3 bases are TGTGCCAGCAGCCCTGCGGGGCCAAGCTACACCTTC.

CDR3 region: CAISEEGAQIYGYTF. CDR3 DNA sequence: TGTGCCATCAGTGAGGAGGGGGCGCAGATCTATGGCTACACCTTC. This rearrangement joins TRBV10-3 to TRBJ1-2, with 7 bases fitting TRBD1. Unmatched junction bases numbered 7, after V lost 2 bases and J lost 4 bases. This CDR3 is built from 15 residues. Germline CDR1 is ENHRY and CDR2 is SYGVKD.

The chain carries TRBV29-1 and TRBJ2-2, with 7 bases identical to TRBD2. The CDR3 spans 14 residues. Per germline, CDR1 SQVTM and CDR2 ANQGSEA. V lost 4 bases and J lost 1; bases outside the gene matches: 3. CDR3 in amino acids: CSVGTSWNTGELFF. Here the CDR3 DNA reads TGCAGCGTTGGGACTAGTTGGAACACCGGGGAGCTGTTTTTT.

The V call is TRBV28, the J call TRBJ1-4, with a possible D match to TRBD1 (5 bases). The V gene's germline CDR1 is MDHEN and CDR2 SYDVKM. V lost 6 bases and J 0 bases, leaving 17 bases between the germline ends. The CDR3 consists of 17 residues. The CDR3 here is CASSQPGELTTNEKLFF. In DNA, the CDR3 is TGTGCCAGCAGCCAACCGGGGGAACTTACAACTAATGAAAAACTGTTTTTT.

The chain has TRBV7-3 and TRBJ2-1; possible D gene TRBD2, 5 bases. Germline V gives CDR1 SGHTA, CDR2 FQGTGA. Trimming pared 5 bases from V and 10 bases from J, leaving 18 bases between. CDR3 length equals 14 residues. The CDR3 spells CASSGDHSGGEQFF. The CDR3 DNA is TGTGCCAGCAGCGGCGACCATTCCGGAGGCGAGCAGTTCTTC.